This TCR beta chain was identified during a study of OX40 agonist ivuxolimab in advanced cancers. Background on the study: Mean age 60 years, range roughly 23 to 79; around 80% male.

Sequencing used immunoSEQ multiplex PCR; TCRdb keeps in-frame clones, though not all of them. Of 75,000 to 80,000 clones listed, about 85% were seen once; the top ten hold around 2%. Autoimmune disease history or systemic immunosuppression barred patients. The material sequenced was CD4+ or CD8+ T cells sorted from blood, taken in a trial of the OX40 agonist ivuxolimab. This sequence was found in an adult with an advanced solid tumor such as melanoma, head and neck, liver or kidney cancer.

CDR3 nucleotide sequence: TGTGCCAGCAGACGGGACAGGGAGACAGAGACCCAGTACTTC. It codes for CASRRDRETETQYF. The chain employs TRBV11-2 and TRBJ2-5; TRBD1 agrees at 9 bases. Germline V gene data show CDR1 as SGHAT and CDR2 as FQNNGV. This CDR3 has 14 amino acids. Trimming at V came to 6 bases and at J to 4 bases, leaving 6 bases not matched to a gene.